The count of the clone carrying this T cell receptor beta chain is one. Other DNA sequences in the same sample also yield this CDR3. The data are from a study of PD-L1 blockade in urothelial cancer. Study as a whole: Prior exposure to chemotherapy in patients amounted to 0 to 3 regimens received. Blood analysis was done at 3 weeks (second dose) and 6 weeks after treatment began.

The sample's time point: pretreatment peripheral blood. Every patient provided from 1 to 8 samples, collected pretreatment and on-treatment. In each PCR, synthetic TCR analog templates were spiked in. The method was immunoSEQ multiplex PCR; TCRdb's version includes in-frame clones alone and lacks a portion of them. The table shows approximately 86,000 clones, with about 85% occurring only once. The CDR3 totals 12 residues. The germline V and J ends were trimmed by 3 bases and 6 bases, with 8 bases remaining between them. Germline-derived CDR1 and CDR2 are MNHNS and SASEGT. This specimen was PBMCs, taken around atezolizumab (anti-PD-L1) treatment. This TCR came from a man aged 40-55 years with urothelial cancer. The V gene is TRBV6-1, the J gene TRBJ1-2, with D unclear. In DNA form, the CDR3 reads TGTGCCAGCAGTGAGTCCGGAGATGGCTACACCTTC. It is translated as CASSESGDGYTF.